This paragraph covers one T cell receptor beta chain sequence. This record comes from a study of cytomegalovirus exposure and HLA in healthy donors. It was with 60 Vbeta and 13 Jbeta primers that the PCR ran. The assay was immunoSEQ multiplex PCR, and TCRdb's table has in-frame clones only and misses some. Among 85,000 to 130,000 clones listed, 84% were seen once. CDR3 length equals 15 residues. V was pared by 5 bases and J by 8 bases, with 21 bases between. The V gene's germline CDR1 is LNHDA and CDR2 SQIVND (reference sequence). V and J are TRBV19 and TRBJ1-2; D possibly corresponds to TRBD1 (6 bases). This TCR came from a woman between 18 and 29 years old in good health and CMV-seronegative. Material: PBMCs. The CDR3 reads CASSELSGRGMGYTF. CDR3 nucleotide sequence: TGTGCCAGTAGTGAGCTGTCCGGCAGGGGAATGGGCTACACCTTC.